This T cell receptor (beta chain) was recorded in a study of T cells expressing NK-cell markers. Turning to this clonotype: Its antigen remains unknown.

The CDR3 consists of 17 residues. CDR1 and CDR2 from the germline V gene are SGHTA and FQGTGA. General observations from the study: In more than five donors, dominant CD3+CD56+NKG2C+ clonotypes ranked among the top 10 CD8+ clonotypes.

TCRdb re-called the 5' RACE reads and shows each CDR3 protein once, DNA omitted. The sample holds 150,000 or so distinct CDR3 sequences. V gene TRBV7-3 combines with J gene TRBJ2-3; TCRdb gives TRBD2 as the D gene, but with no DNA this cannot be confirmed. The sequence came from a woman in her fifties or sixties in good health. The material sequenced was blood T cells: a sorted CD56 or NKG2C T cell subset, CD4+ or CD8+ T cells, or bulk PBMC T cells (not recorded which). CDR3 sequence: CASSLNPYGSLEDTQYF. The full variable domain, completed using reference TRBV7-3 and TRBJ2-3, is GAGVSQTPSNKVTEKGKYVELRCDPISGHTALYWYRQSLGQGPEFLIYFQGTGAADDSGLPNDRFFAVRPEGSVSTLKIQRTERGDSAVYLCASSLNPYGSLEDTQYFGPGTRLTVL.